This T cell receptor (beta chain) was captured in a study of cytomegalovirus exposure and HLA in healthy donors. Broader study findings: Indistinguishable V segments such as TRBV6-2 and TRBV6-3 were excluded. A later analysis reportedly found fewer N-insertions in an Asian-associated ancestry cluster than the approximately 670-donor mean. Per a prior analysis, the majority of TCR beta V segments were productive roughly 90% or roughly 30% of the time.

PCR involved 60 Vbeta and 13 Jbeta primers. Assay: immunoSEQ multiplex PCR; the TCRdb copy retains only in-frame clones and omits some. Among over 95,000 clones, around 77% were seen once, and the ten largest hold less than 10%. CDR1 and CDR2 (germline): MNHEY, SVGAGI. The CDR3 contains 14 residues. The V and J ends lost 0 bases and 2 bases respectively, with 8 bases between them. This clone was found a few times. Its antigen is unknown. Sequences were obtained from PBMCs. This clonotype was sampled from a female donor in good health and CMV-seronegative. The rearrangement links TRBV6-5 to TRBJ2-7, with D possibly TRBD1 on 6 matching bases. The CDR3 here is CASSYSGQTYEQYF. The CDR3 DNA reads as TGTGCCAGCAGTTACTCGGGACAAACCTACGAGCAGTACTTC.